This T cell receptor (beta chain) comes out of a study of T cell responses to AZD1222 COVID-19 vaccine (dated by TCRdb to about 2021). Turning to the overall study: TCR sequencing was performed for roughly 250 trial participants, of whom roughly 200 were given two doses of AZD1222 and some 26 were given two doses of MenACWY control vaccine. Trial participants were enrolled into age subgroups of 18-55, 56-69 and 70-plus years, which contained around 150, 29 and 61 TCR-sequenced participants, respectively. What the research found in general, with its limitations: The vaccine-associated CD4 TCRs covered the entire spike protein, and the dominant responses fell in regions 160-218 and 743-854. Participants were mostly white British, with more females than males. The authors suggested clonal diversity may have been underestimated. After two AZD1222 doses, spike-specific TCR breadth and depth were significantly higher than at day 0 and than in MenACWY recipients. No day 14 peak-response samples were available, so repertoires were characterized only after the peak T cell response. In the small 56-69-year group, the increase in depth fell short of significance, most likely because of low power. Conclusions about previously exposed vaccinees were limited because only a handful of AZD1222 recipients were SARS-CoV-2 seropositive at baseline. Reportedly, close to half of the unique spike-specific TCRs recognized epitopes lying outside the regions that are mutated in the B.1.351 and B.1.1.7 variants.

V and J are trimmed by 0 bases and 5 bases, and the gene matches miss 10 bases of the junction. The CDR3 goes from the cysteine to the phenylalanine over 18 residues. The sequence is cut down to CDR3 DNA, 54 bases in frame from base 1. CDR1 and CDR2 (SGHNT, YENEEA) derive from the germline V gene. The CDR3 regions of human TCRbeta chains were subjected to immunosequencing. The original pipeline was this. Repertoire TCRs were checked for matches against a reference library of SARS-CoV-2-specific TCRs that had been generated using the MIRA antigen-specificity platform. Breadth was defined as the fraction of unique TCRs that were SARS-CoV-2-associated. Depth was defined as the fraction of total T cells that were SARS-CoV-2-associated. Using the MIRA data, each spike-specific TCR was assigned both to the spike region to which the TCR was reactive and to a CD4 or CD8 class. Log10-transformed breadth and depth values were compared by one-way ANOVA with Sidak's multiple comparisons tests. As stored in TCRdb, this immuneACCESS dataset retains in-frame rearrangements with V and J assigned. A fraction of the clones does not appear; measured against another copy, unresolved V genes explain less than half of the discrepancy, and the remainder lacks a known reason. The V and J calls and the clone size are those of that table, but D and trimming were determined from the DNA. This sample has over 85,000 clones in its table, and 85% to 90% of those were observed once. The ten top clones hold 15% to 20% of the sample.

The time point label for this specimen denotes: about 28 days (+/-7) after the second vaccine dose. Because spike-specific TCR depth and breadth did not differ between the two schedules, AZD1222 recipients who got a second dose at roughly 4 weeks were pooled with those who got a second dose at roughly 12 weeks. Vaccinee samples came from UK trials COV001 and COV002, including a single-blind randomized controlled phase 2/3 trial of AZD1222 (ChAdOx1 nCoV-19) in healthy adults. For TCRbeta chain sequencing, PBMC samples were collected from trial participants at day 0 and at day 28 after the second dose. On this clone: Its cognate antigen has yet to be identified. No base qualities exist here, and no much larger clone lies one base off it.

The sequenced sample was peripheral blood, obtained 28 days after the second AZD1222 dose. The clonotype originates from an adult who received the AZD1222 COVID-19 vaccine. The sequence joins TRBV11-3 to TRBJ1-5, with TRBD1 matching 10 junction bases. The CDR3 region reads CASSLDRQGAGRDQPQHF. Read as DNA, the sequence is TGTGCCAGCAGCTTAGATAGACAGGGGGCTGGAAGGGATCAGCCCCAGCATTTT.